The present T cell receptor beta chain was sequenced within a study of T cell responses to AZD1222 COVID-19 vaccine. Clones were sequenced by immunoSEQ multiplex PCR, and TCRdb holds only the in-frame ones, with some missing. This sample has fewer than 90,000 clones, with 85% to 90% found just once. Trimming left V 2 bases short and J 2 bases short, with 18 bases between. The germline gives CDR1 SQVTM, CDR2 ANQGSEA. There are 16 residues in the CDR3. This receptor was taken from an adult who received the AZD1222 COVID-19 vaccine. The V and J genes are TRBV29-1 and TRBJ2-5; a possible D gene is TRBD1 (6 bases). The specimen comprised peripheral blood, sampled 28 days after the second AZD1222 dose. CDR3 amino acids: CSVEFRDTRLQETQYF. The CDR3 coding sequence is TGCAGCGTTGAATTCCGGGACACCCGACTGCAAGAGACCCAGTACTTC.